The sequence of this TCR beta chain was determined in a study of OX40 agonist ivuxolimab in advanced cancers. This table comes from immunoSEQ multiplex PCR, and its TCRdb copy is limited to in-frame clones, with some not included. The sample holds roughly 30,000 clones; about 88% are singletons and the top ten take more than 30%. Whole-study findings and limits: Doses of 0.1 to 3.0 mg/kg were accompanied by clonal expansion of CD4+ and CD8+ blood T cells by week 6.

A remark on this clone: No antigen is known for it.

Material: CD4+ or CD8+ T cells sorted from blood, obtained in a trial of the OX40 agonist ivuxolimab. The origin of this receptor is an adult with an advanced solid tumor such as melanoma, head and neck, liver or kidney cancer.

CDR3: CASSQELGWLALSSEQYF. The CDR3 DNA reads as TGCGCCAGCAGCCAAGAGCTCGGTTGGCTAGCATTAAGTAGCGAGCAGTACTTC. The gene calls are TRBV4-3 and TRBJ2-7; a possible D gene is TRBD2 (5 bases). Germline V CDR1 and CDR2: LGHNA, YSLEER. Trimming stripped 0 bases from V and 6 bases from J, with 24 bases between. The CDR3 loop spans 18 amino acids.